The rows below give T cell receptor beta chains drawn from one sample of a study of T-cell memory formation after mild COVID-19. TCRdb re-analysed the 5' RACE reads in MiXCR, keeping a single row per CDR3 protein. The sample records about 45,000 distinct CDR3 sequences, 9.5% being singletons. Sequencing used PBMCs or a T cell subset sorted from them (not recorded which). The source of these receptors is an adult woman who had mild COVID-19 (a few samples of this study predate the infection). Cell type and time point are not known. Both conserved end residues are part of each CDR3. Fields, in order: D gene, clone size, V gene, J gene, CDR3 DNA, CDR3 protein. A D gene is named only where the DNA matches it firmly. Rows may omit the clone size; those that give it use once, few, many or a size class.

D gene: -
clone size: -
V gene: TRBV20-1
J gene: TRBJ1-5
CDR3 DNA: TGCAGTGCCAGAGCATTTATGGGGGAGGGTCAGCCCCAGCATTTT
CDR3 protein: CSARAFMGEGQPQHF

D gene: TRBD2
clone size: few
V gene: TRBV12-3/TRBV12-4
J gene: TRBJ2-1
CDR3 DNA: TGTGCCAGCATTCCACGGACTAGCGGGTTACGGGATGAGCAGTTCTTC
CDR3 protein: CASIPRTSGLRDEQFF

D gene: TRBD1
clone size: -
V gene: TRBV6-1
J gene: TRBJ1-5
CDR3 DNA: TGTGCCAGCAGCACGGACAGGGCGAGCAATCAGCCCCAGCATTTT
CDR3 protein: CASSTDRASNQPQHF

D gene: TRBD2
clone size: many
V gene: TRBV20-1
J gene: TRBJ2-1
CDR3 DNA: TGCAGTGCTCCTAGCGGGGCCTACAATGAGCAGTTCTTC
CDR3 protein: CSAPSGAYNEQFF

D gene: -
clone size: few
V gene: TRBV24-1
J gene: TRBJ1-5
CDR3 DNA: TGTGCCACCAGTGTACGGAAGGGCAATCAGCCCCAGCATTTT
CDR3 protein: CATSVRKGNQPQHF

D gene: TRBD2
clone size: few
V gene: TRBV9
J gene: TRBJ2-7
CDR3 DNA: TGTGCCAGCAGTAAATCAACGGGACTAGCGGGGAACTCCTACGAGCAGTACTTC
CDR3 protein: CASSKSTGLAGNSYEQYF

D gene: -
clone size: many
V gene: TRBV29-1
J gene: TRBJ2-2
CDR3 DNA: TGCAGCGTTGAAGAAGGGGCAAACACCGGGGAGCTGTTTTTT
CDR3 protein: CSVEEGANTGELFF

D gene: -
clone size: few
V gene: TRBV9
J gene: TRBJ1-4
CDR3 DNA: TGTGCCAGCAGCGCCGACAGTGGGGAAAAACTGTTTTTT
CDR3 protein: CASSADSGEKLFF

D gene: -
clone size: -
V gene: TRBV9
J gene: TRBJ1-2
CDR3 DNA: TGTGCCAGCAGCGTAGTCGGGGGCCCCTATGGCTACACCTTC
CDR3 protein: CASSVVGGPYGYTF

D gene: -
clone size: medium-sized
V gene: TRBV5-4
J gene: TRBJ2-5
CDR3 DNA: TGTGCCAGCAGCTTAGAGGAGACCCAGTACTTC
CDR3 protein: CASSLEETQYF

D gene: -
clone size: -
V gene: TRBV29-1
J gene: TRBJ2-3
CDR3 DNA: TGCAGCGTTGATGGGATGGGGGACCCAGATACGCAGTATTTT
CDR3 protein: CSVDGMGDPDTQYF

D gene: TRBD2
clone size: -
V gene: TRBV12-3/TRBV12-4
J gene: TRBJ2-1
CDR3 DNA: TGTGCCAGCAGTTTAAGGGTGAGCGGGAGGGTTAATGAGCAGTTCTTC
CDR3 protein: CASSLRVSGRVNEQFF

D gene: TRBD2
clone size: -
V gene: TRBV6-5
J gene: TRBJ2-4
CDR3 DNA: TGTGCCAGCAGTTACTCCCCGGGGGGAGCCAAAAACATTCAGTACTTC
CDR3 protein: CASSYSPGGAKNIQYF

D gene: -
clone size: -
V gene: TRBV7-2
J gene: TRBJ2-7
CDR3 DNA: TGTGCCAGCAGCTTAGGGGGCCTCACCTACGAGCAGTACTTC
CDR3 protein: CASSLGGLTYEQYF

D gene: -
clone size: -
V gene: TRBV20-1
J gene: TRBJ1-2
CDR3 DNA: TGCAGTGCTAGAGATCCGAAAGGGCCTAGCGACTACACCTTC
CDR3 protein: CSARDPKGPSDYTF

D gene: TRBD1
clone size: many
V gene: TRBV7-6
J gene: TRBJ2-7
CDR3 DNA: TGTGCCAGCAGCCCTCAGACAGGGATGCTACACTACGAGCAGTACTTC
CDR3 protein: CASSPQTGMLHYEQYF

D gene: TRBD2
clone size: -
V gene: TRBV4-2
J gene: TRBJ2-1
CDR3 DNA: TGTGCCAGCAGCCAAGTAGTTATAGTTCAGCGGGGGCCGTACCGGAATGAGCAGTTCTTC
CDR3 protein: CASSQVVIVQRGPYRNEQFF

D gene: TRBD2
clone size: few
V gene: TRBV20-1
J gene: TRBJ2-1
CDR3 DNA: TGCAGTGCAGCCCTAGCGGGGGGGCGGAATGAGCAGTTCTTC
CDR3 protein: CSAALAGGRNEQFF

D gene: -
clone size: -
V gene: TRBV6-1
J gene: TRBJ2-2
CDR3 DNA: TGTGCCAGCAGTCTTATGGAAGATGGCGGGGAGCTGTTTTTT
CDR3 protein: CASSLMEDGGELFF

D gene: -
clone size: -
V gene: TRBV6-2/TRBV6-3
J gene: TRBJ2-3
CDR3 DNA: TGTGCCAGCAGTGAGGGCCGGGTGGCCACAGATACGCAGTATTTT
CDR3 protein: CASSEGRVATDTQYF

D gene: -
clone size: -
V gene: TRBV12-3/TRBV12-4
J gene: TRBJ2-7
CDR3 DNA: TGTGCTTCAGCTCGGATTTTGTCGTACCCCAACGAGCAGTACTTC
CDR3 protein: CASARILSYPNEQYF

D gene: TRBD1
clone size: many
V gene: TRBV12-3/TRBV12-4
J gene: TRBJ1-5
CDR3 DNA: TGTGCCACCGCCAGGGGGGGCAATCAGCCCCAGCATTTT
CDR3 protein: CATARGGNQPQHF

D gene: TRBD2
clone size: many
V gene: TRBV3-1
J gene: TRBJ2-5
CDR3 DNA: TGTGCCAGCAGCCCTCCATCTAGCGGGGGAACTCAGTACTTC
CDR3 protein: CASSPPSSGGTQYF

D gene: TRBD2
clone size: many
V gene: TRBV6-5
J gene: TRBJ2-2
CDR3 DNA: TGTGCCAGCAGTTACTCGTTCGCGGGAGCCGGGGAGCTGTTTTTT
CDR3 protein: CASSYSFAGAGELFF

D gene: TRBD1
clone size: -
V gene: TRBV11-2
J gene: TRBJ2-5
CDR3 DNA: TGTGCCAGCAGCTTAGAGGGGACAGGGGTCACCTCGGGGACCCAGTACTTC
CDR3 protein: CASSLEGTGVTSGTQYF

D gene: -
clone size: -
V gene: TRBV7-6
J gene: TRBJ1-5
CDR3 DNA: TGTGCCAGCAGCTTGCTGGGCAGCAATCAGCCCCAGCATTTT
CDR3 protein: CASSLLGSNQPQHF

D gene: -
clone size: few
V gene: TRBV5-1
J gene: TRBJ2-2
CDR3 DNA: TGCGCCAGCAGGGGTTCGGGGGAGCTGTTTTTT
CDR3 protein: CASRGSGELFF

D gene: -
clone size: few
V gene: TRBV23-1
J gene: TRBJ2-7
CDR3 DNA: TGCGCCAGCACGCTATTAGCCGGGCCTAGCTACGAGCAGTACTTC
CDR3 protein: CASTLLAGPSYEQYF

D gene: TRBD2
clone size: -
V gene: TRBV24-1
J gene: TRBJ2-1
CDR3 DNA: TGTGCCACCAGTGGGGTTTGGCGGGAGGGCCAAGGAAACAATGAGCAGTTCTTC
CDR3 protein: CATSGVWREGQGNNEQFF

D gene: TRBD1
clone size: few
V gene: TRBV6-1
J gene: TRBJ1-2
CDR3 DNA: TGTGCCAGCAGGACCCTTGACAGGGTTAATGGCTACACCTTC
CDR3 protein: CASRTLDRVNGYTF

D gene: -
clone size: many
V gene: TRBV4-1
J gene: TRBJ1-6
CDR3 DNA: TGCGCCAGCAGCCAAGCTACGATTACGAATTCACCCCTCCACTTT
CDR3 protein: CASSQATITNSPLHF

D gene: -
clone size: few
V gene: TRBV12-3/TRBV12-4
J gene: TRBJ1-5
CDR3 DNA: TGTGCCAGCATGGATAGCAATCAGCCCCAGCATTTT
CDR3 protein: CASMDSNQPQHF

D gene: -
clone size: -
V gene: TRBV3-1
J gene: TRBJ2-1
CDR3 DNA: TGTGCCAGCAGCCGGGGTGGTCAGGGGAAGTTCTTC
CDR3 protein: CASSRGGQGKFF

D gene: -
clone size: -
V gene: TRBV5-4
J gene: TRBJ2-1
CDR3 DNA: TGTGCCAGCAAGAGGAGCTCCTACAATGAGCAGTTCTTC
CDR3 protein: CASKRSSYNEQFF

D gene: TRBD1
clone size: once
V gene: TRBV5-1
J gene: TRBJ2-7
CDR3 DNA: TGCGCCAGCAGCTTGTTGACAGGGACGACCTACGAGCAGTACTTC
CDR3 protein: CASSLLTGTTYEQYF

D gene: -
clone size: few
V gene: TRBV5-4
J gene: TRBJ2-1
CDR3 DNA: TGTGCCAGCAGCTTGGGTCACCCCTCCTACAATGAGCAGTTCTTC
CDR3 protein: CASSLGHPSYNEQFF

D gene: -
clone size: few
V gene: TRBV4-2
J gene: TRBJ1-2
CDR3 DNA: TGTGCCAGCAGCTCTCATTATGGGGCCAAGGGACACTATGGCTACACCTTC
CDR3 protein: CASSSHYGAKGHYGYTF